Below are 21 T cell receptor beta chains sequenced from a single sample in a study of Tregs in tolerant kidney transplant recipients. Profiling relied on immunoSEQ multiplex PCR, and the TCRdb table lists in-frame clones only, not all of them. Seen in this sample are tens of thousands of clones; the ten most common clones hold roughly an eighth. The sequencing here drew on CD8+ T cells from blood, taken before the transplant. The receptors stem from a human donor who received a combined kidney and bone marrow transplant.

For this clone: The sequenced fragment ends 3 residues before the CDR3 boundary, so the rest is inferred from the germline J gene. The gene calls are TRBV30 and TRBJ2-1, with a possible D match to TRBD2 (7 bases). CDR1 is GTSNPN and CDR2 is SVGIG in the germline V gene (reference sequence). The CDR3 has 14 amino acids. With 2 bases removed from V and 4 bases from J, the gap between germline ends came to 12 bases. The CDR3 bases that were read are TGTGCCTGGAGTAGGGGGGGCGCGTACAATGAG. It is translated as CAWSRGGAYNE. The entire CDR3 reads CAWSRGGAYNEQFF.

Note on this clone: Read coverage stops 3 residues before the CDR3 terminus; the germline J gene supplies the remainder. The rearrangement links TRBV19 to TRBJ1-1; D unresolved. The V end lost 2 bases, the J end lost 1 base, and 5 bases lay between the germline ends. Germline assignment: CDR1 LNHDA and CDR2 SQIVND (reference sequence). The CDR3 loop spans 13 amino acids. The covered CDR3 bases are TGTGCCAGTAGTATACATTCGAACACTGAA. Encoded protein: CASSIHSNTE. The full CDR3 sequence reads CASSIHSNTEAFF.

A remark on this clone: The read terminates 3 residues ahead of where the CDR3 ends, so the germline J gene completes it. This chain uses TRBV19 with TRBJ2-3; D is unclear. Trimming took 3 bases from V and 2 from J, leaving 9 bases between them. The CDR3 is 14 residues long. The germline CDR1 and CDR2 sequences are LNHDA and SQIVND (reference sequence). CDR3 loop: CASSIATITDTQYF. CDR3 bases read: TGTGCCAGTAGTATTGCAACAATCACAGATACG.

A note on this clone: The CDR3 extends 3 residues past the end of the read, so its final part is completed from the germline J gene. This rearrangement joins TRBV5-4 to TRBJ2-7; TRBD1 agrees at 7 bases. CDR3 length: 13 residues. Germline loops: CDR1 SGHNT, CDR2 YYREEE (reference sequence). Losses at the gene ends were 4 bases for V and 3 bases for J; bases not matched to a gene: 4. The CDR3 spells CASSNTGDYEQYF. The covered CDR3 bases are TGTGCCAGCAGCAATACAGGGGACTACGAG.

Notes on this clone: The read stops 3 residues short of the end of the CDR3; the missing end is completed from the germline J gene. This chain links TRBV2 with TRBJ1-5, with 10 positions matching TRBD1. Trimming cost V 9 bases and J 2 bases; bases outside gene matches: 4. CDR3 length: 14 amino acids. The germline gives CDR1 SNHLY, CDR2 FYNNEI. CDR3 bases read: TGTGCCAGTGACAGGGGGCGCGGCAATCAGCCC. It encodes CASDRGRGNQP. The entire CDR3 sequence reads CASDRGRGNQPQHF.

Worth noting for this clone: Read data end 3 residues before the CDR3 end; the end is taken from the germline J gene. The chain couples TRBV7-9 to TRBJ2-7, with D maybe TRBD2 (6 bases). V was cut by 0 bases and J by 0 bases, with 9 bases left in between. The germline V gene has CDR1 SEHNR and CDR2 FQNEAQ (reference sequence). The CDR3 consists of 15 residues. The sequenced CDR3 bases are TGTGCCAGCAGCTTAGCGGGGGGTTACTCCTACGAG. It encodes CASSLAGGYSYE. The full CDR3 sequence reads CASSLAGGYSYEQYF.

Note on this clone: The read ends 3 residues before the CDR3 terminus; that terminus is restored from the germline J gene. The chain couples TRBV10-3 to TRBJ2-7; 7 nucleotides align to TRBD2. CDR3 length: 16 residues. Trimming removed 2 bases from V and 3 bases from J; junction bases left unmatched: 10. Germline V lookup: CDR1 ENHRY, CDR2 SYGVKD. The CDR3 is CAISEPQASGIYEQYF. The covered CDR3 bases are TGTGCCATCAGTGAGCCCCAGGCTAGCGGAATCTACGAG.

A note on this clone: The read halts 3 residues ahead of the CDR3 end, with the missing end drawn from the germline J gene. V usage is TRBV10-2 and J usage is TRBJ2-1; tentatively, D is TRBD2 (5 bases). The CDR3 runs to 16 residues. CDR1 and CDR2 from the germline V gene are WSHSY and SAAADI. Trimming removed 0 bases at V and 6 bases at J, with 15 bases between. This chain's CDR3 is CASSESKRSLLNEQFF. The CDR3 DNA, read in part, is TGCGCCAGCAGTGAGTCGAAGCGGAGCCTCCTCAATGAG.

Concerning this clone: Read data end 3 residues before the CDR3 end; the end is taken from the germline J gene. The V and J genes are TRBV5-1 and TRBJ2-7; 9 bases are shared with TRBD1. This CDR3 is built from 16 residues. The germline gives CDR1 SGHRS, CDR2 YFSETQ. V trimming: 1 base; J trimming: 3 bases; junction bases outside the gene matches: 8. The DNA read from the CDR3 is TGCGCCAGCAGCTTGAGCGGGACAGGGATTTTCTACGAG. Translating it yields CASSLSGTGIFYE. The full CDR3 reads CASSLSGTGIFYEQYF. Based on the CDR3 plus reference TRBV5-1 and TRBJ2-7, the full variable domain is KAGVTQTPRYLIKTRGQQVTLSCSPISGHRSVSWYQQTPGQGLQFLFEYFSETQRNKGNFPGRFSGRQFSNSRSEMNVSTLELGDSALYLCASSLSGTGIFYEQYFGPGTRLTVT.

To note about this clone: The read ends 3 residues shy of where the CDR3 ends; the end is completed using the germline J gene. The chain couples TRBV19 to TRBJ2-7; 7 nucleotides line up with TRBD1. Germline CDR1 is LNHDA and CDR2 is SQIVND (reference sequence). After removal of 5 bases from V and 3 bases from J, the junction contained 7 bases not matched to a gene. This CDR3 has 14 residues. The part of the CDR3 DNA that was read is TGTGCCAGTAGTGTACAGGGGACCCTCTACGAG. It encodes CASSVQGTLYE. The CDR3, in full, reads CASSVQGTLYEQYF.

For this clone: Coverage ceases 3 residues before the CDR3 finishes, and the germline J gene fills in the end. This rearrangement joins TRBV7-9 to TRBJ1-3; TRBD1 might be the D (5 bases). Germline lookup yields CDR1 SEHNR and CDR2 FQNEAQ (reference sequence). This CDR3 spans 15 amino acids. The V end was cut by 4 bases, the J end by 8 bases, with 18 bases between. CDR3 protein: CASSSQGVSPYTIYF. Incomplete CDR3 DNA: TGTGCCAGCAGCTCGCAGGGTGTCTCCCCATACACC.

A note on this clone: Read data end 3 residues before the CDR3 end; the end is taken from the germline J gene. The chain combines TRBV5-4 with TRBJ2-1, with 7 positions matching TRBD2. Losses at the gene ends were 3 bases for V and 0 bases for J; bases not matched to a gene: 3. This CDR3 is built from 15 residues. Looked up from germline, CDR1 is SGHNT and CDR2 is YYREEE (reference sequence). The CDR3 reads CASSSSGSSYNEQFF. CDR3 DNA (partial): TGTGCCAGCAGCTCTAGCGGAAGCTCCTACAATGAG.

Turning to this clone: The read gets to within 3 residues of the CDR3 end, and the germline J gene fills in the rest. This chain uses TRBV6-2 or TRBV6-3 with TRBJ2-7; D is uncertain. There are 11 residues in the CDR3. Between the trimmed V and J ends, which lost 8 bases and 4 bases, there was a span of 9 bases. The germline V gene has CDR1 MNHEY and CDR2 SVGEGT. Incomplete CDR3 DNA: TGTGCCAGCCGGGTGATGTACGAG. Residues: CASRVMYE. The full CDR3 sequence reads CASRVMYEQYF.

With respect to this clone: The read ends 3 residues early relative to the CDR3; the germline J gene fills the gap. The chain uses TRBV5-1 and TRBJ1-6, with D uncertain. Germline values: CDR1 SGHRS, CDR2 YFSETQ. V lost 0 bases, J lost 5 bases, and 6 bases lay in between. This CDR3 comprises 14 residues. The CDR3 is CASSLADNNSPLHF. CDR3 bases read: TGCGCCAGCAGCTTGGCCGACAATAATTCACCC. The full variable domain, completed using reference TRBV5-1 and TRBJ1-6, is KAGVTQTPRYLIKTRGQQVTLSCSPISGHRSVSWYQQTPGQGLQFLFEYFSETQRNKGNFPGRFSGRQFSNSRSEMNVSTLELGDSALYLCASSLADNNSPLHFGNGTRLTVT.

Concerning this clone itself: One end of the junction does not line up with germline, which may come from a read error. The observed sequence ends 3 residues before the CDR3 terminus, with the missing tail filled in from the germline J gene. The chain combines TRBV5-1 with TRBJ2-1, with no clear D. The CDR3 has 14 amino acids. Germline CDR1 is SGHRS and CDR2 is YFSETQ. The CDR3 DNA, read in part, is TGCGCCAACAGCTTGGATTTGGCCCCCAATGAG. Protein product: CANSLDLAPNE. The full CDR3 sequence reads CANSLDLAPNEQFF.

Concerning this clone itself: The read terminates 3 residues ahead of where the CDR3 ends, so the germline J gene completes it. The chain joins TRBV6-4 to TRBJ2-3; TRBD2 aligns across 9 bases. V shed 0 bases and J 5 bases; nucleotides not matched to a gene: 3. Germline V lookup: CDR1 MRHNA, CDR2 SNTAGT. The CDR3 covers 15 residues. The CDR3 DNA, read in part, is TGTGCCAGCAGTGACTCGGCGGGAGGGCTAGATACG. Residues: CASSDSAGGLDT. The entire CDR3 protein reads CASSDSAGGLDTQYF.

Note on this clone: The DNA ends 3 residues before the CDR3 does, and the rest of the CDR3 is filled in from the germline J gene. V and J are TRBV27 and TRBJ1-3; TRBD1 might be the D (6 bases). V lost 8 bases, J lost 0 bases, and 14 bases lay in between. Germline V CDR1 and CDR2: MNHEY, SMNVEV (reference sequence). The CDR3 covers 15 residues. CDR3 in amino acids: CASRDLGGSGNTIYF. The DNA read from the CDR3 is TGTGCCAGCCGAGACCTAGGGGGCTCTGGAAACACC.

To note about this clone: The read ends 3 residues shy of where the CDR3 ends; the end is completed using the germline J gene. This rearrangement joins TRBV6-2 or TRBV6-3 to TRBJ2-7; the match to TRBD1 covers 7 bases. Trimming cost V 2 bases and J 4 bases; bases outside gene matches: 5. The CDR3 is made up of 14 amino acids. The germline CDR1 and CDR2 sequences are MNHEY and SVGEGT. CDR3 in amino acids: CASSYRDRSYEQYF. The sequenced part of the CDR3 DNA is TGTGCCAGCAGTTACAGGGACAGATCATACGAG.

Worth noting for this clone: The read finishes 3 residues shy of the CDR3 end, and the germline J gene is used to complete it. The chain carries TRBV11-2 and TRBJ1-1, with 8 bases fitting TRBD1. CDR3 length: 13 amino acids. Germline CDR1 is SGHAT and CDR2 is FQNNGV. The V and J ends lost 5 bases and 7 bases, in that order; junction bases with no gene match: 6. The CDR3 bases that were read are TGTGCCAGCAGCATCGACAGGGGCTATGAA. Its protein is CASSIDRGYE. The entire CDR3 sequence reads CASSIDRGYEAFF.

Concerning this clone itself: Mismatch with germline at one junction end may stem from a read error. The CDR3 is cut off 3 residues early in the read; its end comes from the germline J gene. The chain combines TRBV4-2 with TRBJ2-7; D is perhaps TRBD2 (5 bases). Germline V CDR1 and CDR2: LGHNA, YNFKEQ. The CDR3 spans 14 residues. The CDR3 here is CASSQGQRSYEQYF. The DNA read from the CDR3 is TGCGCCAGCAGCCAAGGCCAGCGGAGTTACGAG.

About this clone itself: The CDR3 goes on 3 residues after the read ends, and that part is filled in from the germline J gene. J is TRBJ2-7 and V is TRBV30; 9 bases map to TRBD2. From germline, CDR1 is GTSNPN and CDR2 SVGIG (reference sequence). V shed 3 bases and J 0 bases; nucleotides not matched to a gene: 6. This CDR3 has 15 amino acids. The part of the CDR3 DNA that was read is TGTGCCTGGAGGGCCTTAGCGGGAGACTCCTACGAG. Protein: CAWRALAGDSYE. The CDR3 reads in full as CAWRALAGDSYEQYF.